This TCR beta chain was documented in a study of blood T cell repertoires in COVID-19. Only in-frame clones appear in the TCRdb table, and some are missing; sequencing was by immunoSEQ multiplex PCR. The sample consists of hundreds of thousands of clones, nearly 90% of them appearing once. The length of the CDR3 is 15 residues. CDR1 and CDR2 from the germline V gene are MNHEY and SMNVEV (reference sequence). J lost 3 bases, V lost 2 bases, and 1 base had no gene match. This receptor was taken from a woman aged 18 to 35 with acute COVID-19. The sample comprised PBMCs or T cells enriched from blood (not recorded which). The rearrangement uses TRBV27 and TRBJ2-2, with TRBD2 identical over 9 bases. DNA of the CDR3: TGTGCCAGCAGTTTAAGCGGGAGGTACACCGGGGAGCTGTTTTTT. Its protein product is CASSLSGRYTGELFF.